The 22 T cell receptor beta chains below come from one sample, sequenced in a study of response to subunit inactivated influenza vaccine. TCRdb re-derived calls from the RT-PCR reads in MiXCR, one entry per CDR3 protein. In the table there are 800,000 to 1,000,000 distinct CDR3 sequences, about 20% of which are singletons. The sequencing used PBMCs from blood, collected roughly 5 days after vaccination. All receptors come from a man in his fifties or sixties who received an inactivated influenza vaccine.

The rearrangement uses TRBV29-1 and TRBJ2-1; 10 bases agree with TRBD2. From germline, CDR1 is SQVTM and CDR2 ANQGSEA. This CDR3 contains 13 residues. Trimming cost V 6 bases and J 4 bases; bases outside gene matches: 3. CDR3 sequence (DNA): TGCAGCGTGACTAGCGGGTTTTACAATGAGCAGTTCTTC. It translates to CSVTSGFYNEQFF.

This clonotype was found a few times. The gene calls are TRBV9 and TRBJ2-3; 10 nucleotides match TRBD2. The J segment lost 2 bases and the V segment lost 0 bases, leaving 3 bases of the junction unmatched. The CDR3 length is 16 residues. Germline assignment: CDR1 SGDLS and CDR2 YYNGEE. CDR3 nucleotide sequence: TGTGCCAGCAGCGTAGGGACTAGCGGCTTCACAGATACGCAGTATTTT. This translates into CASSVGTSGFTDTQYF. Full variable domain (outside the CDR3, taken from reference TRBV9 and TRBJ2-3): DSGVTQTPKHLITATGQRVTLRCSPRSGDLSVYWYQQSLDQGLQFLIQYYNGEERAKGNILERFSAQQFPDLHSELNLSSLELGDSALYFCASSVGTSGFTDTQYFGPGTRLTVL.

This clonotype was detected a few times. V is TRBV3-1 and J is TRBJ1-5; possibly TRBD1 for D (5 bases). Germline V gene data show CDR1 as LGHDT and CDR2 as YNNKEL (reference sequence). Deletions cut 4 bases from V and 4 bases from J, with 11 bases between. The CDR3 runs 14 residues. CDR3 sequence: CASSPGLRNQPQHF. CDR3 nucleotides: TGTGCCAGCAGCCCGGGACTTCGTAATCAGCCCCAGCATTTT. Full variable domain (outside the CDR3, taken from reference TRBV3-1 and TRBJ1-5): DTAVSQTPKYLVTQMGNDKSIKCEQNLGHDTMYWYKQDSKKFLKIMFSYNNKELIINETVPNRFSPKSPDKAHLNLHINSLELGDSAVYFCASSPGLRNQPQHFGDGTRLSIL.

The V and J genes are TRBV5-1 and TRBJ2-3, with no clear D. CDR1 and CDR2 (germline): SGHRS, YFSETQ. The CDR3 extends over 14 amino acids. Trimming took 2 bases from V and 2 from J, leaving 9 bases between them. The CDR3 DNA reads TGCGCCAGCAGCTTCCCCGGGCCCACAGATACGCAGTATTTT. As protein: CASSFPGPTDTQYF.

This clonotype occurred a few times. The chain carries TRBV7-2 and TRBJ2-7, with 8 bases fitting TRBD1. V shed 4 bases, J shed 5 bases, and the junction held 4 bases outside the gene matches. Germline V gene sequence: CDR1 SGHTA, CDR2 FQGNSA. There are 13 residues in the CDR3. CDR3 DNA: TGTGCCAGCAGCTATGGGACAGGTGACGAGCAGTACTTC. Its translation is CASSYGTGDEQYF.

The CDR3 reads CASSQSDGNYGYTF. The CDR3 bases are TGCGCCAGCAGCCAATCCGACGGGAACTATGGCTACACCTTC. The rearrangement links TRBV4-3 to TRBJ1-2; D is unclear. Trimming cost V 2 bases and J 2 bases, with 9 bases left between them. The CDR3 runs to 14 residues. Germline assignment: CDR1 LGHNA and CDR2 YSLEER.

The chain carries TRBV4-3 and TRBJ2-1; 12 nucleotides match TRBD1. With 4 bases clipped from V and 7 bases from J, the junction kept 5 bases outside the gene matches. From germline, CDR1 is LGHNA and CDR2 YSLEER. The CDR3 has 15 amino acids. The CDR3 reads CASSPGTGGQNEQFF. The CDR3 DNA is TGCGCCAGCAGCCCGGGGACAGGGGGCCAAAATGAGCAGTTCTTC.

V gene TRBV10-3 combines with J gene TRBJ2-3; D may match TRBD1 or TRBD2 (5 bases each). Germline lookup yields CDR1 ENHRY and CDR2 SYGVKD. This CDR3 has 14 residues. Trimming left V 6 bases short and J 0 bases short, with 10 bases between. The CDR3 reads CAIRLGASTDTQYF. CDR3 coding DNA: TGTGCCATCAGGCTCGGGGCGAGCACAGATACGCAGTATTTT.

This clonotype turned up a few times. The CDR3 nucleotides read TGTGCCAGCTCACCAACCGGGAATCCGGCAGGGCAGCAGTACTTC. Residues: CASSPTGNPAGQQYF. V usage is TRBV18 and J usage is TRBJ2-7; the D call may be TRBD1 or TRBD2 (5 bases each). This CDR3 is built from 15 residues. From germline, CDR1 is KGHSH and CDR2 LQKENI. Trimming shortened V by 2 bases and J by 8 bases, and 19 bases separated the two germline ends.

This chain links TRBV30 with TRBJ2-1; 11 bases are shared with TRBD2. Germline CDR1 reads GTSNPN; CDR2 reads SVGIG (reference sequence). This CDR3 has 15 residues. The trim removed 5 bases at V and 4 bases at J, leaving 7 bases unmatched. The CDR3 coding sequence is TGTGCCTGGGATCTAGCGGGGGGCCTGTACAATGAGCAGTTCTTC. Protein: CAWDLAGGLYNEQFF.

V and J are TRBV20-1 and TRBJ1-4; a possible D gene is TRBD1 (5 bases). Deletions cut 5 bases from V and 1 base from J, with 8 bases between. CDR1 is DFQATT, CDR2 SNEGSKA, per germline (reference sequence). CDR3 size: 13 residues. Here the CDR3 reads CSARGLTNEKLFF. Here the CDR3 DNA reads TGCAGTGCTCGGGGGTTAACTAATGAAAAACTGTTTTTT.

In this sample, this clonotype turned up a few times. This CDR3 reads CAWSTGMNTEAFF. CDR3 DNA: TGTGCCTGGAGTACAGGGATGAACACTGAAGCTTTCTTT. V gene TRBV30 combines with J gene TRBJ1-1, with a weak D call TRBD1 (6 bases). The germline gives CDR1 GTSNPN, CDR2 SVGIG (reference sequence). The CDR3 has 13 amino acids. V lost 2 bases and J lost 0, with 7 bases in between. Variable domain in full (rest from reference TRBV30 and TRBJ1-1): SQTIHQWPATLVQPVGSPLSLECTVEGTSNPNLYWYRQAAGRGLQLLFYSVGIGQISSEVPQNLSASRPQDRQFILSSKKLLLSDSGFYLCAWSTGMNTEAFFGQGTRLTVV.

V is TRBV20-1 and J is TRBJ1-6; 7 bases map to TRBD1. The CDR3 consists of 15 residues. CDR1 and CDR2 (germline): DFQATT, SNEGSKA (reference sequence). V trimming: 3 bases; J trimming: 7 bases; junction bases outside the gene matches: 9. The CDR3 DNA sequence: TGCAGTGCTAGGATCGGGACAGTGCTAAATTCACCCCTCCACTTT. Its translation: CSARIGTVLNSPLHF.

This clonotype was observed a few times. This chain uses TRBV7-2 with TRBJ2-1, with 12 bases lining up with TRBD2. The CDR3 has 15 amino acids. The V segment lost 3 bases and the J segment 7 bases; nucleotides outside the gene matches: 4. From germline, CDR1 is SGHTA and CDR2 FQGNSA. This CDR3 reads CASSLTSGGGNEQFF. DNA of the CDR3: TGTGCCAGCAGCTTGACTAGCGGGGGAGGGAATGAGCAGTTCTTC.

The genes are TRBV20-1 and TRBJ1-2, with D perhaps matching TRBD1 (5 bases). CDR1 and CDR2 (germline): DFQATT, SNEGSKA (reference sequence). The CDR3 runs to 16 residues. V dropped 3 bases and J dropped 6 bases, with 23 bases sitting between them. The CDR3 coding sequence is TGCAGTGCTAGGGGGCAGGCCCTGAAGCTAAGGCATGGCTACACCTTC. Translation gives CSARGQALKLRHGYTF.

This clonotype came up a few times. The V gene is TRBV11-3, the J gene TRBJ2-1, with 7 bases identical to TRBD2. Germline CDR1 reads SGHNT; CDR2 reads YENEEA. V shed 5 bases, J shed 4 bases, and the junction held 8 bases outside the gene matches. The CDR3 spans 15 residues. The CDR3 nucleotides read TGTGCCAGCAGCAGAGCGGGCGGGGGATACAATGAGCAGTTCTTC. Its translation: CASSRAGGGYNEQFF.

This clonotype was seen a single time. The chain combines TRBV7-8 with TRBJ1-5; D may be TRBD1 (6 bases). Deletions cut 4 bases from V and 0 bases from J, with 10 bases between. This CDR3 has 15 residues. CDR1 is SGHVS and CDR2 is FQNEAQ in the germline V gene. Here the CDR3 reads CASSSDRISNQPQHF. CDR3 in DNA: TGTGCCAGCAGCTCCGACAGGATTAGCAATCAGCCCCAGCATTTT.

This clonotype has a handful of counts. The V call is TRBV6-2 or TRBV6-3, the J call TRBJ2-7; D might be TRBD2 (6 bases). The V gene's germline CDR1 is MNHEY and CDR2 SVGEGT. This CDR3 has 14 amino acids. Between the trimmed V and J ends, which lost 6 bases and 1 base, there was a span of 13 bases. The CDR3 is CASRRRAGSYEQYF. CDR3 DNA: TGTGCCAGCAGACGCCGGGCGGGATCCTACGAGCAGTACTTC.

This rearrangement joins TRBV12-3 or TRBV12-4 to TRBJ2-7; 11 bases match TRBD2. Germline trimming cut 6 bases from V and 2 bases from J; bases unmatched to any gene: 3. This CDR3 spans 14 amino acids. CDR3 coding DNA: TGTGCCAGCAGAATGGGACTAGCGGCCTACGAGCAGTACTTC. It is translated as CASRMGLAAYEQYF.

This clonotype was seen many times. The DNA for the CDR3 is TGTGCCAGCAGCAGAGGGAGCGAGCAGTACTTC. Its translation is CASSRGSEQYF. The chain joins TRBV6-5 to TRBJ2-7; weak D call: TRBD2 (5 bases). Germline lookup yields CDR1 MNHEY and CDR2 SVGAGI. Trimming removed 6 bases from V and 6 bases from J, with 9 bases in between. The CDR3 spans 11 residues.

This clonotype was detected ten times or more. V and J are TRBV5-1 and TRBJ2-3, with D unclear. CDR1 is SGHRS and CDR2 is YFSETQ in the germline V gene. V lost 3 bases to trimming and J lost 1 base, with 12 bases between them. The CDR3 consists of 15 residues. The CDR3 nucleotides read TGCGCCAGCAGCTCGCAAGCCTCTGGCACAGATACGCAGTATTTT. Its translation is CASSSQASGTDTQYF.

The rearrangement uses TRBV7-2 and TRBJ2-1, with 8 bases that match TRBD1. Per the germline V gene, CDR1 is SGHTA and CDR2 is FQGNSA. V shed 5 bases, J shed 7 bases, and the junction held 7 bases outside the gene matches. There are 14 residues in the CDR3. In nucleotides, the CDR3 is TGTGCCAGCAGCCAAGGCAGGGGGCAAAATGAGCAGTTCTTC. Protein sequence: CASSQGRGQNEQFF. Variable domain in full (rest from reference TRBV7-2 and TRBJ2-1): GAGVSQSPSNKVTEKGKDVELRCDPISGHTALYWYRQSLGQGLEFLIYFQGNSAPDKSGLPSDRFSAERTGGSVSTLTIQRTQQEDSAVYLCASSQGRGQNEQFFGPGTRLTVL.